This passage covers 22 T cell receptor beta chains from one sample sequenced in a study of T cells in Graves' hyperthyroidism and ophthalmopathy. RNA transcripts served as the template for amplifying TCR beta CDR3 regions. Using the HTBI primer set, a first-round RT-PCR was run on the TCR CDR3. TCRdb used MiXCR to reprocess the multiplex PCR reads, holding one entry per CDR3 protein. The sample has some 760,000 distinct CDR3 sequences, roughly 15% seen once. Material: blood. All receptors come from a woman aged 18-29 years with Graves' hyperthyroidism.

There are many counts of this clonotype. This chain connects TRBV12-3 or TRBV12-4 to TRBJ1-5; possible D gene TRBD1, 6 bases. V lost 6 bases to trimming and J lost 7 bases, with 13 bases between them. The length of the CDR3 is 13 residues. This CDR3 is CASRHRVRQPQHF. In nucleotides, the CDR3 is TGTGCCAGCAGGCACAGGGTTAGACAGCCCCAGCATTTT.

The table lists this clonotype with a few counts. The chain couples TRBV20-1 to TRBJ2-1; perhaps TRBD2 as D (5 bases). The CDR3 loop spans 13 amino acids. V was clipped by 1 base and J by 3 bases, with 7 bases between them. Germline-derived CDR1 and CDR2 are DFQATT and SNEGSKA (reference sequence). For the CDR3, the DNA is TGCAGTGCTAGAGTGAGGGTCTACAATGAGCAGTTCTTC. As protein: CSARVRVYNEQFF.

This clonotype has ten or more counts. The CDR3 coding sequence is TGTGCCAGCAGCAGAACCAATGAGCAGTTCTTC. The encoded protein is CASSRTNEQFF. The V and J genes are TRBV2 and TRBJ2-1; D ambiguous. The CDR3 runs 11 residues. V gave up 6 bases and J gave up 6 bases, with 6 bases separating them. In germline, CDR1 is SNHLY, CDR2 FYNNEI.

This clonotype was observed a few times. The genes are TRBV19 and TRBJ2-1, with D possibly TRBD2 on 7 matching bases. The CDR3 loop spans 15 amino acids. V shed 3 bases and J shed 6 bases, with 15 bases lying between them. The germline V gene encodes CDR1 LNHDA and CDR2 SQIVND (reference sequence). The CDR3 is CASSIGGREGNEQFF. The CDR3 DNA reads as TGTGCCAGTAGTATTGGGGGCAGGGAGGGCAATGAGCAGTTCTTC.

This clonotype was observed many times. J is TRBJ2-5 and V is TRBV20-1, with 8 bases identical to TRBD2. V was pared by 5 bases and J by 4 bases, with 15 bases of the junction left unmatched. Looked up from germline, CDR1 is DFQATT and CDR2 is SNEGSKA (reference sequence). The CDR3 is 16 amino acids. CDR3 DNA: TGCAGTGCTGACCGTAGCGGGAAGGCGGGTGGAGAGACCCAGTACTTC. Amino acids: CSADRSGKAGGETQYF.

This clonotype came up many times. The chain has TRBV28 and TRBJ2-2, with 15 positions matching TRBD2. The V gene end was trimmed by 6 bases and the J gene end by 5 bases; junction bases not matched to a gene: 4. CDR1 MDHEN and CDR2 SYDVKM come from the germline V gene. This CDR3 has 16 amino acids. Here the CDR3 DNA reads TGTGCCAGCAGGGGACTAGCGGGAGGATGGACCGGGGAGCTGTTTTTT. This translates into CASRGLAGGWTGELFF. The complete variable domain, with remaining parts taken from reference TRBV28 and TRBJ2-2, reads DVKVTQSSRYLVKRTGEKVFLECVQDMDHENMFWYRQDPGLGLRLIYFSYDVKMKEKGDIPEGYSVSREKKERFSLILESASTNQTSMYLCASRGLAGGWTGELFFGEGSRLTVL.

V and J are TRBV11-2 and TRBJ1-4, with D possibly matching TRBD1 (6 bases). This CDR3 comprises 14 residues. V was trimmed by 5 bases and J by 7 bases, leaving 14 bases between them. Looked up from germline, CDR1 is SGHAT and CDR2 is FQNNGV. The CDR3 region has the DNA TGTGCCAGCAGCCAGGACAGTTTTATTGAAAAACTGTTTTTT. Protein sequence: CASSQDSFIEKLFF.

CDR3 sequence: CSANRGLFGYTF. CDR3 in DNA: TGCAGTGCTAACAGGGGGCTTTTTGGCTACACCTTC. This rearrangement joins TRBV20-1 to TRBJ1-2; TRBD1 matches at 9 bases. Germline trimming cut 4 bases from V and 7 bases from J; bases unmatched to any gene: 4. Looked up from germline, CDR1 is DFQATT and CDR2 is SNEGSKA (reference sequence). This CDR3 comprises 12 residues.

This clonotype occurred many times. The chain combines TRBV7-9 with TRBJ2-7, with a tentative D call TRBD1 (5 bases). Trimming left V 3 bases short and J 2 bases short, with 14 bases between. Per germline, CDR1 SEHNR and CDR2 FQNEAQ (reference sequence). The CDR3 extends over 15 amino acids. CDR3 sequence: CASSLGQFNAYEQYF. The CDR3, as DNA: TGTGCCAGCAGCTTGGGGCAGTTCAACGCCTACGAGCAGTACTTC. The complete variable domain, with remaining parts taken from reference TRBV7-9 and TRBJ2-7, reads DTGVSQNPRHKITKRGQNVTFRCDPISEHNRLYWYRQTLGQGPEFLTYFQNEAQLEKSRLLSDRFSAERPKGSFSTLEIQRTEQGDSAMYLCASSLGQFNAYEQYFGPGTRLTVT.

This clonotype appeared a few times. The genes are TRBV11-2 and TRBJ2-5; 10 bases match TRBD1. Trimming removed 5 bases from V and 1 base from J; junction bases left unmatched: 10. CDR3 length equals 17 residues. The V gene's germline CDR1 is SGHAT and CDR2 FQNNGV. CDR3 in amino acids: CASSLRPGTGAQETQYF. The DNA for the CDR3 is TGTGCCAGCAGCCTCCGACCGGGGACAGGGGCCCAAGAGACCCAGTACTTC.

This clonotype was detected ten times or more. V usage is TRBV12-3 or TRBV12-4 and J usage is TRBJ2-7; 9 bases map to TRBD1. CDR3 length equals 15 residues. V shed 5 bases and J 3 bases; nucleotides not matched to a gene: 8. DNA for the CDR3: TGTGCCAGCAGTATCCAACCGGGACAGGGCTACGAGCAGTACTTC. This gives the protein CASSIQPGQGYEQYF.

Many counts were recorded for this clonotype. In DNA, the CDR3 is TGTGCCAGCAGCTTAGGGTCCGTCTACGAGCAGTACTTC. It translates to CASSLGSVYEQYF. The chain combines TRBV7-2 with TRBJ2-7; D not resolved. Trimming shortened V by 1 base and J by 3 bases, and 7 bases separated the two germline ends. The CDR3 contains 13 residues. CDR1 and CDR2 (germline): SGHTA, FQGNSA. The full variable domain, rest sourced from reference TRBV7-2 and TRBJ2-7, is GAGVSQSPSNKVTEKGKDVELRCDPISGHTALYWYRQSLGQGLEFLIYFQGNSAPDKSGLPSDRFSAERTGGSVSTLTIQRTQQEDSAVYLCASSLGSVYEQYFGPGTRLTVT.

This clonotype was seen more than once but under ten times. Just one base apart from a much larger clone, this may be a read error. The rearrangement uses TRBV7-9 and TRBJ1-4; tentative D call: TRBD1 (5 bases). CDR1 and CDR2 (germline): SEHNR, FQNEAQ (reference sequence). There are 16 residues in the CDR3. The CDR3 nucleotides are TGTGCCAGCAGCTTAGTAAGCGGAGGGGCTAATGAAAAACCGTTTTTT. Its protein product is CASSLVSGGANEKPFF.

This rearrangement joins TRBV4-1 to TRBJ2-2; no reliable D call. V lost 2 bases and J lost 2, with 12 bases in between. There are 16 residues in the CDR3. CDR1 is MGHRA and CDR2 is YSYEKL in the germline V gene. The CDR3 region has the DNA TGCGCCAGCAGCCAACGAGGTACAATAAACACCGGGGAGCTGTTTTTT. Protein sequence: CASSQRGTINTGELFF.

This clonotype has at least ten counts. This chain uses TRBV12-3 or TRBV12-4 with TRBJ1-2; a weak D match, TRBD1 (5 bases). V was cut by 7 bases and J by 2 bases, with 17 bases left in between. The CDR3 runs to 15 residues. CDR3 nucleotide sequence: TGTGCCAGCATCCGAAGCGGGGGAAAGAACTATGGCTACACCTTC. Encoded protein: CASIRSGGKNYGYTF.

As concerns this clonotype: This may stem from a read error, because a much larger clone lies one nucleotide away. The chain has TRBV12-3 or TRBV12-4 and TRBJ2-7; TRBD1 matches at 7 bases. The CDR3 contains 12 residues. With 5 bases clipped from V and 6 bases from J, the junction kept 4 bases outside the gene matches. CDR3 DNA sequence: TGTGCCAGCAGTAAGGGGGCCTGCGAGCAGTACTTC. It is translated as CASSKGACEQYF.

V gene TRBV12-3 or TRBV12-4 combines with J gene TRBJ2-1, with 10 positions matching TRBD2. This CDR3 has 13 residues. V trimming: 5 bases; J trimming: 11 bases; junction bases outside the gene matches: 6. The CDR3 here is CASSPIAGGKQFF. The CDR3 coding sequence is TGTGCCAGCAGTCCAATAGCGGGAGGCAAGCAGTTCTTC.

This chain connects TRBV20-1 to TRBJ2-3; 8 bases are shared with TRBD2. The CDR3 is 11 residues long. Trimming removed 5 bases from V and 10 bases from J; junction bases left unmatched: 5. The germline CDR1 and CDR2 sequences are DFQATT and SNEGSKA (reference sequence). The CDR3 nucleotides are TGCAGTGCTGCCCCGGGACTAGCGCAGTATTTT. Translated, it gives CSAAPGLAQYF.

This chain uses TRBV11-1 with TRBJ2-1; 9 positions match TRBD2. V lost 2 bases, J lost 10 bases, and 9 bases stayed unmatched. The CDR3 runs to 15 residues. The germline CDR1 and CDR2 sequences are SGHAT and FQDESV (reference sequence). The CDR3 coding sequence is TGTGCCAGCAGCTTATTGGCGGGAGGGACGCCGGAGCAGTTCTTC. Amino acids: CASSLLAGGTPEQFF. The entire variable domain, with the rest obtained from reference TRBV11-1 and TRBJ2-1, is as follows: EAEVAQSPRYKITEKSQAVAFWCDPISGHATLYWYRQILGQGPELLVQFQDESVVDDSQLPKDRFSAERLKGVDSTLKIQPAELGDSAMYLCASSLLAGGTPEQFFGPGTRLTVL.

The chain employs TRBV19 and TRBJ2-1; D is unclear. Germline V gives CDR1 LNHDA, CDR2 SQIVND (reference sequence). V was clipped by 3 bases and J by 5 bases, with 8 bases between them. The CDR3 runs 13 residues. CDR3 DNA sequence: TGTGCCAGTAGTATCTCTCAGCACAATGAGCAGTTCTTC. Its translation is CASSISQHNEQFF.

In this sample, this clonotype turned up many times. V gene TRBV3-1 combines with J gene TRBJ2-2, with 9 bases lining up with TRBD2. The CDR3 loop spans 15 amino acids. V trimming: 4 bases; J trimming: 2 bases; junction bases outside the gene matches: 2. From germline, CDR1 is LGHDT and CDR2 YNNKEL (reference sequence). The CDR3 DNA is TGTGCCAGCAGCCGCGGGAGGGATAACACCGGGGAGCTGTTTTTT. It encodes CASSRGRDNTGELFF. The whole variable domain, filled in from reference TRBV3-1 and TRBJ2-2, reads DTAVSQTPKYLVTQMGNDKSIKCEQNLGHDTMYWYKQDSKKFLKIMFSYNNKELIINETVPNRFSPKSPDKAHLNLHINSLELGDSAVYFCASSRGRDNTGELFFGEGSRLTVL.

This clonotype was observed at least ten times. This chain uses TRBV20-1 with TRBJ2-1, with D tentatively TRBD1 (5 bases). This CDR3 is 13 amino acids long. Germline V gene sequence: CDR1 DFQATT, CDR2 SNEGSKA (reference sequence). V dropped 1 base and J dropped 7 bases, with 11 bases sitting between them. The CDR3 protein is CSARARQWNEQFF. The CDR3 nucleotides are TGCAGTGCTAGAGCGAGACAGTGGAATGAGCAGTTCTTC.